One T cell receptor (beta chain) is described in this entry. Germline V gene sequence: CDR1 MDHEN, CDR2 SYDVKM. The V and J ends lost 10 bases and 3 bases, in that order; junction bases with no gene match: 9. There are 14 residues in the CDR3. This entry comes from a study of blood T cells in healthy people across ages. Peripheral blood from each donor was collected in a volume of ten milliliters. Then a second PCR, running about 7 to 11 cycles, was carried out with a sample-barcoded 5' primer and a J-beta primer mix. TCRdb fed the 5' RACE reads into MiXCR, producing one record per CDR3 protein. The repertoire includes some 800,000 distinct CDR3 sequences, around a quarter of them detected once, and approximately 4% sits in the top ten. These data were also reused for a study on T cells of mothers and their children. That study reports: Across the analysis, no persistent microchimeric T cell clones were detected.

V and J are TRBV28 and TRBJ1-1, with TRBD1 matching 9 bases. The origin of this receptor is a boy younger than 18 in good health. Sequenced input: blood. The CDR3 sequence: CATETGGLDTEAFF. The CDR3 coding sequence is TGTGCCACCGAGACAGGGGGGTTGGACACTGAAGCTTTCTTT.